A selection of T cell receptor beta chains follows, all from one sample in a study of blood T cell repertoires in COVID-19. TCRdb's copy holds only in-frame clones and misses some; the assay was immunoSEQ multiplex PCR. The table shows under 400,000 clones, with 75% to 90% occurring only once. The specimen was peripheral blood. These receptors all come from a woman between 25 and 40 years old with COVID-19, enrolled during active disease. CDR3s include the opening cysteine and the closing phenylalanine or tryptophan. A D gene is named only where the DNA matches it firmly. Not all rows give a size; the values are once, few, many and, for expanded clones, a class.

CDR3 protein: CASRESTSVTYEQYF
CDR3 DNA: TGTGCCAGCAGAGAGTCGACTAGCGTTACCTACGAGCAGTACTTC
D gene: TRBD2
CDR3 length: 15
V gene: TRBV27
clone size: -
J gene: TRBJ2-7

CDR3 protein: CASSDMYRGNNEQFF
CDR3 DNA: TGTGCCAGCAGTGATATGTATCGAGGAAACAATGAGCAGTTCTTC
D gene: -
CDR3 length: 15
V gene: TRBV25-1
clone size: once
J gene: TRBJ2-1

CDR3 protein: CSALDRFEQYF
CDR3 DNA: TGCAGTGCCCTCGACAGATTCGAGCAGTACTTC
D gene: -
CDR3 length: 11
V gene: TRBV20-1
clone size: -
J gene: TRBJ2-7

CDR3 protein: CASSSQTAGGPQHF
CDR3 DNA: TGTGCCAGTAGTAGCCAGACAGCGGGAGGGCCCCAGCATTTT
D gene: -
CDR3 length: 14
V gene: TRBV19
clone size: -
J gene: TRBJ1-5

CDR3 protein: CASSPPGQFQETQYF
CDR3 DNA: TGTGCCAGCAGCCCCCCGGGACAGTTCCAAGAGACCCAGTACTTC
D gene: TRBD1
CDR3 length: 15
V gene: TRBV3-1/TRBV3-2
clone size: once
J gene: TRBJ2-5

CDR3 protein: CASSIGLVGDRAFF
CDR3 DNA: TGTGCCAGTAGTATCGGATTAGTAGGAGATCGAGCTTTCTTT
D gene: -
CDR3 length: 14
V gene: TRBV19
clone size: -
J gene: TRBJ1-1

CDR3 protein: CAWRGNRGEQETQYF
CDR3 DNA: TGTGCCTGGAGAGGGAATCGCGGGGAACAAGAGACCCAGTACTTC
D gene: -
CDR3 length: 15
V gene: TRBV30
clone size: -
J gene: TRBJ2-5

CDR3 protein: CASSAQQGDYGYTF
CDR3 DNA: TGTGCCAGCAGTGCCCAACAGGGGGACTATGGCTACACCTTC
D gene: TRBD1
CDR3 length: 14
V gene: TRBV2
clone size: -
J gene: TRBJ1-2

CDR3 protein: CATSDPGQTSTDTQYF
CDR3 DNA: TGTGCCACCAGTGACCCGGGACAGACTAGCACAGATACGCAGTATTTT
D gene: TRBD1
CDR3 length: 16
V gene: TRBV24-1
clone size: -
J gene: TRBJ2-3

CDR3 protein: CAWSVRGTGANVLTF
CDR3 DNA: TGTGCCTGGAGCGTCCGGGGTACCGGGGCCAACGTCCTGACTTTC
D gene: -
CDR3 length: 15
V gene: TRBV30
clone size: once
J gene: TRBJ2-6

CDR3 protein: CASSQGRATGELFF
CDR3 DNA: TGTGCCAGCAGCCAAGGCAGGGCCACCGGGGAGCTGTTTTTT
D gene: -
CDR3 length: 14
V gene: TRBV3-1/TRBV3-2
clone size: -
J gene: TRBJ2-2

CDR3 protein: CASSTGQGPGMNTEAFF
CDR3 DNA: TGTGCCAGCAGTACGGGACAGGGGCCGGGGATGAACACTGAAGCTTTCTTT
D gene: TRBD1
CDR3 length: 17
V gene: TRBV27
clone size: -
J gene: TRBJ1-1

CDR3 protein: CASSLGSWRQGNYGYTF
CDR3 DNA: TGTGCCAGCAGTTTAGGCTCGTGGCGTCAGGGAAACTATGGCTACACCTTC
D gene: -
CDR3 length: 17
V gene: TRBV28
clone size: -
J gene: TRBJ1-2

CDR3 protein: CASSHARTGPDRDTQYF
CDR3 DNA: TGTGCCAGCAGCCACGCCCGGACAGGACCAGATAGAGATACGCAGTATTTT
D gene: TRBD1
CDR3 length: 17
V gene: TRBV7-8
clone size: -
J gene: TRBJ2-3

CDR3 protein: CASSGRTHNSPLHF
CDR3 DNA: TGTGCCAGTAGTGGCCGGACTCATAATTCACCCCTCCACTTT
D gene: -
CDR3 length: 14
V gene: TRBV2
clone size: -
J gene: TRBJ1-6

CDR3 protein: CASSLMGHVHTF
CDR3 DNA: TGTGCCAGCAGCTTAATGGGACACGTGCACACCTTC
D gene: -
CDR3 length: 12
V gene: TRBV21-1
clone size: once
J gene: TRBJ1-2

CDR3 protein: CASSRGGQGANYGYTF
CDR3 DNA: TGTGCCAGCAGCCGGGGGGGACAGGGGGCTAACTATGGCTACACCTTC
D gene: TRBD1
CDR3 length: 16
V gene: TRBV5-4
clone size: -
J gene: TRBJ1-2

CDR3 protein: CASSEGGGEHEKLFF
CDR3 DNA: TGTGCCAGCAGTGAAGGAGGGGGGGAGCATGAAAAACTGTTTTTT
D gene: -
CDR3 length: 15
V gene: TRBV25-1
clone size: -
J gene: TRBJ1-4

CDR3 protein: CASGLAGGPNEQFF
CDR3 DNA: TGTGCCAGTGGACTAGCGGGAGGGCCTAATGAGCAGTTCTTC
D gene: TRBD2
CDR3 length: 14
V gene: TRBV2
clone size: -
J gene: TRBJ2-1

CDR3 protein: CASSIALFQETQYF
CDR3 DNA: TGTGCCAGTAGTATAGCACTTTTCCAAGAGACCCAGTACTTC
D gene: -
CDR3 length: 14
V gene: TRBV19
clone size: -
J gene: TRBJ2-5

CDR3 protein: CASSPNRVSSPLHF
CDR3 DNA: TGTGCCAGCAGCCCCAACAGGGTTTCCTCACCCCTCCACTTT
D gene: -
CDR3 length: 14
V gene: TRBV3-1/TRBV3-2
clone size: few
J gene: TRBJ1-6

CDR3 protein: CASSLGQGSNQPQHF
CDR3 DNA: TGTGCCAGCAGCTTAGGACAGGGTAGCAATCAGCCCCAGCATTTT
D gene: TRBD1
CDR3 length: 15
V gene: TRBV7-8
clone size: -
J gene: TRBJ1-5

CDR3 protein: CSVGDSLATGELFF
CDR3 DNA: TGCAGCGTTGGGGACAGCCTGGCCACCGGGGAGCTGTTTTTT
D gene: TRBD1
CDR3 length: 14
V gene: TRBV29-1
clone size: -
J gene: TRBJ2-2

CDR3 protein: CASSQGTAGNTEAFF
CDR3 DNA: TGTGCCAGCAGCCAAGGGACAGCCGGTAACACTGAAGCTTTCTTT
D gene: TRBD1
CDR3 length: 15
V gene: TRBV11-2
clone size: once
J gene: TRBJ1-1

CDR3 protein: CASSFGGNTGELFF
CDR3 DNA: TGTGCCAGCAGTTTTGGAGGGAACACCGGGGAGCTGTTTTTT
D gene: -
CDR3 length: 14
V gene: TRBV27
clone size: -
J gene: TRBJ2-2

CDR3 protein: CASRRAAQETQYF
CDR3 DNA: TGTGCCAGCAGGAGGGCGGCTCAAGAGACCCAGTACTTC
D gene: -
CDR3 length: 13
V gene: TRBV21-1
clone size: -
J gene: TRBJ2-5

CDR3 protein: CASRATAGFGKDGYTF
CDR3 DNA: TGTGCCAGCAGGGCGACCGCCGGGTTTGGTAAGGATGGCTACACCTTC
D gene: -
CDR3 length: 16
V gene: TRBV28
clone size: -
J gene: TRBJ1-2

CDR3 protein: CASRTPGQGSGYTF
CDR3 DNA: TGTGCCAGCAGAACTCCCGGACAGGGTAGTGGCTACACCTTC
D gene: TRBD1
CDR3 length: 14
V gene: TRBV27
clone size: once
J gene: TRBJ1-2

CDR3 protein: CASSRGQNTEAFF
CDR3 DNA: TGTGCCAGCTCCCGGGGACAGAACACTGAAGCTTTCTTT
D gene: -
CDR3 length: 13
V gene: TRBV18
clone size: -
J gene: TRBJ1-1

CDR3 protein: CASSTRSGGNTGELFF
CDR3 DNA: TGTGCCAGTAGTACCCGAAGCGGGGGGAACACCGGGGAGCTGTTTTTT
D gene: TRBD2
CDR3 length: 16
V gene: TRBV19
clone size: -
J gene: TRBJ2-2

CDR3 protein: CASNRGARVTGELFF
CDR3 DNA: TGTGCCAGCAACCGGGGGGCGCGGGTCACCGGGGAGCTGTTTTTT
D gene: -
CDR3 length: 15
V gene: TRBV2
clone size: -
J gene: TRBJ2-2

CDR3 protein: CASSSDRPGYTF
CDR3 DNA: TGTGCCAGCAGTTCTGACAGGCCTGGCTACACCTTC
D gene: -
CDR3 length: 12
V gene: TRBV12-3/TRBV12-4
clone size: -
J gene: TRBJ1-2

CDR3 protein: CASSFRQGNSPLHF
CDR3 DNA: TGTGCCAGCAGTTTCAGACAGGGGAATTCACCCCTCCACTTT
D gene: TRBD1
CDR3 length: 14
V gene: TRBV27
clone size: -
J gene: TRBJ1-6

CDR3 protein: CASSYPGQGAQYEQYF
CDR3 DNA: TGTGCCAGCAGTTATCCGGGACAGGGGGCGCAGTACGAGCAGTACTTC
D gene: TRBD1
CDR3 length: 16
V gene: TRBV6-5
clone size: -
J gene: TRBJ2-7

CDR3 protein: CASSLSKGVSGANVLTF
CDR3 DNA: TGTGCCAGCAGTTTATCGAAAGGGGTCTCTGGGGCCAACGTCCTGACTTTC
D gene: -
CDR3 length: 17
V gene: TRBV27
clone size: -
J gene: TRBJ2-6

CDR3 protein: CAWSDRRQGSYGYTF
CDR3 DNA: TGTGCCTGGAGTGACCGGAGACAGGGGAGCTATGGCTACACCTTC
D gene: TRBD1
CDR3 length: 15
V gene: TRBV30
clone size: -
J gene: TRBJ1-2

CDR3 protein: CASSEMGGLNTEAFF
CDR3 DNA: TGTGCCAGCAGTGAAATGGGGGGTTTGAACACTGAAGCTTTCTTT
D gene: -
CDR3 length: 15
V gene: TRBV25-1
clone size: -
J gene: TRBJ1-1

CDR3 protein: CASSLNTYNEQFF
CDR3 DNA: TGTGCCAGCAGCTTAAATACCTACAATGAGCAGTTCTTC
D gene: -
CDR3 length: 13
V gene: TRBV7-3
clone size: -
J gene: TRBJ2-1

CDR3 protein: CASSPIAGDTNEQFF
CDR3 DNA: TGTGCCAGCTCACCAATAGCGGGAGACACTAATGAGCAGTTCTTC
D gene: TRBD2
CDR3 length: 15
V gene: TRBV18
clone size: -
J gene: TRBJ2-1

CDR3 protein: CAWSVGADTQYF
CDR3 DNA: TGTGCCTGGAGTGTAGGGGCAGATACGCAGTATTTT
D gene: -
CDR3 length: 12
V gene: TRBV30
clone size: -
J gene: TRBJ2-3

CDR3 protein: CASSSGFEAFF
CDR3 DNA: TGTGCCAGCAGTTCGGGTTTTGAAGCTTTCTTT
D gene: -
CDR3 length: 11
V gene: TRBV12-3/TRBV12-4
clone size: -
J gene: TRBJ1-1